The 12 T cell receptor beta chains given below trace back to one sample, sequenced in a study of identical twins. TCRdb processed the 5' RACE reads anew with MiXCR; each CDR3 protein has one entry. The sample holds 540,000 or so distinct CDR3 sequences, about a fifth seen once. This sample also appeared in a second study, on yellow fever vaccine responses in identical twins.

Source material: CD4+ T cells sorted from blood. The receptor set was obtained from a young woman in good health.

CDR3 sequence (DNA): TGTGCCATCAGTGATGGTAGCGGGGGAAGTGAGCAGTTCTTC. Protein: CAISDGSGGSEQFF. This chain links TRBV10-3 with TRBJ2-1; 9 bases are a match to TRBD2. The length of the CDR3 is 14 residues. Trimming removed 3 bases from V and 9 bases from J; junction bases left unmatched: 6. Germline loops: CDR1 ENHRY, CDR2 SYGVKD.

The V call is TRBV6-1, the J call TRBJ1-1; TRBD1 matches at 8 bases. Trimming took 6 bases from V and 3 from J; bases not matched to a gene: 6. Germline CDR1 reads MNHNS; CDR2 reads SASEGT. The CDR3 is made up of 14 amino acids. The CDR3 DNA reads TGTGCCAGCAGAAAGACAGGGGCCGACACTGAAGCTTTCTTT. Translating it yields CASRKTGADTEAFF.

This clonotype was observed at least ten times. The V call is TRBV27, the J call TRBJ2-1, with 7 positions matching TRBD2. Unmatched junction bases numbered 25, after V lost 4 bases and J lost 10 bases. Germline V gene lookup returns CDR1 MNHEY and CDR2 SMNVEV (reference sequence). The CDR3 runs to 19 residues. The CDR3 is CASSSRPSTGTTRLWEQFF. In nucleotides, the CDR3 is TGTGCCAGCAGTTCTAGACCTTCCACCGGGACTACACGGCTTTGGGAGCAGTTCTTC.

The rearrangement links TRBV20-1 to TRBJ2-7; tentatively, D is TRBD2 (6 bases). Germline V CDR1 and CDR2: DFQATT, SNEGSKA (reference sequence). Trimming left V 1 base short and J 7 bases short, with 11 bases between. This CDR3 region has 12 residues. CDR3 DNA: TGCAGTGCTAGAGGGATGGGAGGAGAGCAGTACTTC. Its protein is CSARGMGGEQYF.

The chain recombines TRBV4-1 with TRBJ2-4; D is uncertain. This CDR3 has 17 amino acids. The V end lost 0 bases, the J end lost 0 bases, and 12 bases lay between the germline ends. Germline CDR1 and CDR2: MGHRA and YSYEKL. The CDR3 DNA reads TGCGCCAGCAGCCAAGAGGGCCTAAATATAGCCAAAAACATTCAGTACTTC. It specifies CASSQEGLNIAKNIQYF.

This clonotype was counted at least ten times. This sequence joins TRBV20-1 and TRBJ2-2; D gene uncertain. Trimming pared 1 base from V and 6 bases from J, leaving 12 bases between. In germline, CDR1 is DFQATT, CDR2 SNEGSKA (reference sequence). The CDR3 has 14 amino acids. CDR3 bases: TGCAGTGCTAGAGGACATTTTACCCCCGGGGAGCTGTTTTTT. It is translated as CSARGHFTPGELFF.

The chain recombines TRBV12-5 with TRBJ2-1; D remains ambiguous. The V end was cut by 2 bases, the J end by 5 bases, with 13 bases between. The CDR3 length is 15 residues. Germline loops: CDR1 LGHNT, CDR2 FRNRAP. This CDR3 reads CASGLRSSYHNEQFF. The CDR3 region has the DNA TGTGCTAGTGGTTTGAGGTCAAGTTATCACAATGAGCAGTTCTTC.

The V gene is TRBV24-1, the J gene TRBJ2-2, with 14 bases that match TRBD2. The CDR3 has 19 residues. CDR1 KGHDR and CDR2 SFDVKD come from the germline V gene. Trimming at V came to 5 bases and at J to 6 bases, leaving 13 bases not matched to a gene. CDR3 in DNA: TGTGCCACCAGTGCATCGGGACTAGCGGGAGCGAGGGGCGCCGGGGAGCTGTTTTTT. Translation gives CATSASGLAGARGAGELFF.

The genes are TRBV20-1 and TRBJ2-2, with D perhaps matching TRBD2 (6 bases). The V end was cut by 6 bases, the J end by 3 bases, with 11 bases between. The CDR3 covers 13 residues. Germline CDR1 reads DFQATT; CDR2 reads SNEGSKA (reference sequence). The CDR3 protein is CSAGGRDTGELFF. The CDR3 coding sequence is TGCAGTGCCGGGGGACGGGACACCGGGGAGCTGTTTTTT.

The rearrangement uses TRBV10-3 and TRBJ2-3; 8 positions match TRBD2. Germline CDR1 ENHRY, CDR2 SYGVKD. J was trimmed by 2 bases and V by 10 bases; bases with no gene match: 17. The CDR3 runs 17 residues. The CDR3, as DNA: TGTGCCACCTGCGGCAGTCTAGCGGGTACTACCACAGATACGCAGTATTTT. As protein: CATCGSLAGTTTDTQYF.

The rearrangement uses TRBV27 and TRBJ2-5; D possibly corresponds to TRBD2 (7 bases). Germline CDR1 and CDR2: MNHEY and SMNVEV (reference sequence). The CDR3 runs to 15 residues. V lost 5 bases to trimming and J lost 3 bases, with 16 bases between them. The CDR3 coding sequence is TGTGCCAGCAGTCCACATGGGGGGGCTGAAGAGACCCAGTACTTC. Protein product: CASSPHGGAEETQYF.

The rearrangement joins TRBV12-3 or TRBV12-4 to TRBJ2-7; 7 bases line up with TRBD1. The CDR3 is 13 amino acids. V was clipped by 5 bases and J by 6 bases; unmatched bases: 7. For the CDR3, the DNA is TGTGCCAGCAGTCCTCAGACAGGGTTCGAGCAGTACGTC. It is translated as CASSPQTGFEQYV.